This passage covers 28 T cell receptor beta chains from one sample sequenced in a study of vaccination and CD4 T cells after COVID-19. These TCRs are of unknown antigen specificity. Oncomine TCR Beta short-read sequencing was applied to DNA from cultured CD4+ T cells. Using its own MiXCR run on the PCR reads, TCRdb lists one record per CDR3 protein. The sample contains roughly 25,000 distinct CDR3 sequences, around 67% of which appear only once. Described treatment: approximately nine-day PBMC culture with coronavirus spike peptide pools or control peptides (ViraFEST assay). This specimen was CD4+ T cells from blood, cultured in vitro, taken after SARS-CoV-2 vaccination. The receptors were sampled from a human donor who received a COVID-19 vaccine.

This clonotype came up a few times. The rearrangement uses TRBV20-1 and TRBJ2-5; 9 bases line up with TRBD1. V gave up 3 bases and J gave up 3 bases; unmatched junction bases: 8. This CDR3 contains 15 residues. Germline CDR1 DFQATT, CDR2 SNEGSKA (reference sequence). CDR3 residues: CSASTVRTGEETQYF. For the CDR3, the DNA is TGCAGTGCTAGTACCGTGCGGACAGGGGAAGAGACCCAGTACTTC.

This chain connects TRBV20-1 to TRBJ1-3, with D possibly TRBD1 on 6 matching bases. The CDR3 covers 14 residues. Germline loops: CDR1 DFQATT, CDR2 SNEGSKA (reference sequence). The ends were cut back, 8 bases at V and 4 bases at J, with 18 bases in the middle. The CDR3 sequence: CSPQQGREGNTIYF. In nucleotides, the CDR3 is TGCAGTCCTCAACAGGGCCGGGAAGGAAACACCATATATTTT.

The chain carries TRBV24-1 and TRBJ2-1; 7 bases fit TRBD1. Trimming at V came to 3 bases and at J to 6 bases, leaving 4 bases not matched to a gene. CDR3 length: 14 amino acids. The V gene's germline CDR1 is KGHDR and CDR2 SFDVKD. The CDR3 sequence is CATSDKGQANEQFF. The CDR3 DNA sequence: TGTGCCACCAGTGATAAAGGACAGGCCAATGAGCAGTTCTTC.

This rearrangement joins TRBV2 to TRBJ2-6; D uncertain. The V end was cut by 3 bases, the J end by 0 bases, with 6 bases between. The CDR3 loop spans 15 amino acids. The V gene's germline CDR1 is SNHLY and CDR2 FYNNEI. CDR3 DNA sequence: TGTGCCAGCAGTGACGCCATCTCTGGGGCCAACGTCCTGACTTTC. Translated, it gives CASSDAISGANVLTF.

V usage is TRBV6-5 and J usage is TRBJ2-4; a possible D gene is TRBD2 (5 bases). Trimming removed 0 bases from V and 9 bases from J, with 9 bases in between. CDR3 size: 13 residues. The germline gives CDR1 MNHEY, CDR2 SVGAGI. The CDR3 coding sequence is TGTGCCAGCAGTTACTCGAGGGTGGGCATTCAGTACTTC. Translated, it gives CASSYSRVGIQYF.

The chain combines TRBV30 with TRBJ1-2, with 10 bases aligning to TRBD1. The length of the CDR3 is 14 residues. Trimming took 4 bases from V and 5 from J; bases not matched to a gene: 7. Germline assignment: CDR1 GTSNPN and CDR2 SVGIG (reference sequence). The CDR3 DNA reads as TGTGCCTGGAACCGGGACAGGGGAGGGTATGGCTACACCTTC. Protein sequence: CAWNRDRGGYGYTF.

The V gene is TRBV7-3, the J gene TRBJ1-1, with TRBD1 as a possible D gene (6 bases). The CDR3 is 13 residues long. Germline assignment: CDR1 SGHTA and CDR2 FQGTGA. Trimming took off 5 bases at V and 4 bases at J, with 11 bases between the two ends. The CDR3 loop is CASSRTGSTEAFF. CDR3 DNA: TGTGCCAGCAGCCGAACAGGGTCCACTGAAGCTTTCTTT.

The chain uses TRBV12-5 and TRBJ1-1; TRBD1 aligns across 7 bases. This CDR3 is built from 15 residues. After removal of 2 bases from V and 1 base from J, the junction contained 4 bases not matched to a gene. The germline CDR1 and CDR2 sequences are LGHNT and FRNRAP. CDR3 loop: CASGLFHRGNTEAFF. In DNA form, the CDR3 reads TGTGCTAGTGGTTTGTTCCACAGGGGGAACACTGAAGCTTTCTTT.

This chain uses TRBV24-1 with TRBJ1-2, with D hard to call. The CDR3 contains 15 residues. V shed 6 bases and J shed 7 bases, with 20 bases lying between them. The germline gives CDR1 KGHDR, CDR2 SFDVKD. The CDR3 reads CATSSGGRHEGGYTF. DNA of the CDR3: TGTGCCACCAGTTCTGGTGGACGCCATGAGGGTGGCTACACCTTC.

V gene TRBV3-1 combines with J gene TRBJ2-7, with a tentative D call TRBD2 (6 bases). The V gene's germline CDR1 is LGHDT and CDR2 YNNKEL (reference sequence). Trimming cost V 1 base and J 2 bases, with 6 bases left between them. The CDR3 length is 13 residues. CDR3 sequence: CASSQGLAYEQYF. DNA of the CDR3: TGTGCCAGCAGCCAAGGACTAGCCTACGAGCAGTACTTC.

This clonotype was seen a few times. V is TRBV7-9 and J is TRBJ1-2; D uncertain. The V end lost 5 bases, the J end lost 4 bases, and 14 bases lay between the germline ends. Germline V gene data show CDR1 as SEHNR and CDR2 as FQNEAQ (reference sequence). The CDR3 is 14 residues long. The CDR3 DNA reads TGTGCCAGCAGCAAAGTAGAGGGTCCCTATGGCTACACCTTC. This sequence encodes CASSKVEGPYGYTF.

This clonotype came up a few times. The rearrangement joins TRBV20-1 to TRBJ2-5; 11 nucleotides match TRBD1. J was trimmed by 2 bases and V by 6 bases; bases with no gene match: 5. The germline gives CDR1 DFQATT, CDR2 SNEGSKA (reference sequence). The CDR3 spans 14 residues. The CDR3 is CSARRDRGQETQYF. As DNA, the CDR3 is TGCAGTGCCAGAAGGGACAGGGGGCAAGAGACCCAGTACTTC.

This clonotype has a handful of counts. The genes are TRBV24-1 and TRBJ2-7; D possibly corresponds to TRBD2 (6 bases). Trimming took 3 bases from V and 6 from J, leaving 14 bases between them. CDR1 is KGHDR and CDR2 is SFDVKD in the germline V gene. The CDR3 covers 14 residues. The CDR3 DNA reads as TGTGCCACCAGTGATGGTTATCCCGGGGGCGAGCAGTACTTC. Translating it yields CATSDGYPGGEQYF.

A few counts support this clonotype. This chain uses TRBV30 with TRBJ2-1; D not resolved. There are 13 residues in the CDR3. The germline CDR1 and CDR2 sequences are GTSNPN and SVGIG (reference sequence). V lost 2 bases, J lost 8 bases, and 13 bases lay in between. CDR3 in amino acids: CAWSPQTRYEQFF. The CDR3, as DNA: TGTGCCTGGAGTCCTCAGACGAGGTATGAGCAGTTCTTC.

The chain links TRBV2 to TRBJ1-2, with TRBD1 matching 9 bases. Germline CDR1 reads SNHLY; CDR2 reads FYNNEI. With V trimmed by 6 bases and J by 0 bases, 5 bases remained unmatched. This CDR3 has 15 amino acids. CDR3 in amino acids: CASSPDRGANYGYTF. The CDR3 DNA reads TGTGCCAGCAGCCCGGACAGGGGAGCTAACTATGGCTACACCTTC.

The chain is built from TRBV6-1 and TRBJ1-5, with D uncertain. Germline V lookup: CDR1 MNHNS, CDR2 SASEGT. The ends were cut back, 4 bases at V and 3 bases at J, with 7 bases in the middle. This CDR3 is 13 amino acids long. For the CDR3, the DNA is TGTGCCAGCAGTGCGGTGGTCAATCAGCCCCAGCATTTT. It encodes CASSAVVNQPQHF.

V usage is TRBV24-1 and J usage is TRBJ1-2; 7 bases agree with TRBD1. The V segment lost 2 bases and the J segment 4 bases; nucleotides outside the gene matches: 6. This CDR3 has 15 residues. The germline gives CDR1 KGHDR, CDR2 SFDVKD. In nucleotides, the CDR3 is TGTGCCACCAGTGATTACAGGGGCGGGTTCTATGGCTACACCTTC. Translating it yields CATSDYRGGFYGYTF.

The genes are TRBV20-1 and TRBJ2-5; 7 bases map to TRBD1. Germline V lookup: CDR1 DFQATT, CDR2 SNEGSKA (reference sequence). CDR3 size: 13 residues. J lost 3 bases, V lost 5 bases, and 6 bases had no gene match. The CDR3 DNA follows: TGCAGTGCTTTTAAGGACAGGAAAGAGACCCAGTACTTC. This encodes CSAFKDRKETQYF.

The CDR3 here is CASSLNSNQPQHF. CDR3 bases: TGTGCCAGCAGCTTAAATAGCAATCAGCCCCAGCATTTT. The chain has TRBV7-2 and TRBJ1-5; D is unclear. Germline V CDR1 and CDR2: SGHTA, FQGNSA. Between the trimmed V and J ends, which lost 2 bases and 0 bases, there was a span of 2 bases. The CDR3 loop spans 13 amino acids.

This clonotype turned up a few times. The V call is TRBV20-1, the J call TRBJ1-6; 9 bases are shared with TRBD1. With 7 bases clipped from V and 7 bases from J, the junction kept 5 bases outside the gene matches. The CDR3 consists of 13 residues. Germline V lookup: CDR1 DFQATT, CDR2 SNEGSKA (reference sequence). The CDR3 loop is CSGRTGANSPLHF. In DNA form, the CDR3 reads TGCAGTGGCCGGACAGGGGCCAATTCACCCCTCCACTTT.

This chain connects TRBV7-9 to TRBJ2-3, with D tentatively TRBD1 (5 bases). The V gene lost 3 bases and the J gene lost 2 bases, with 12 bases spanning the gap. The CDR3 sequence is 15 residues long. Germline loops: CDR1 SEHNR, CDR2 FQNEAQ (reference sequence). This CDR3 is CASSLLLTDTDTQYF. For the CDR3, the DNA is TGTGCCAGCAGCTTGTTGCTGACAGACACAGATACGCAGTATTTT.

The chain links TRBV10-2 to TRBJ1-6, with D possibly TRBD1 on 6 matching bases. Trimming took 7 bases from V and 9 from J, leaving 16 bases between them. Germline V lookup: CDR1 WSHSY, CDR2 SAAADI. CDR3 length: 14 residues. This CDR3 reads CASTGQIIGSPLHF. In DNA form, the CDR3 reads TGCGCCAGCACTGGACAGATTATAGGTTCACCCCTCCACTTT.

The rearrangement uses TRBV20-1 and TRBJ1-1; D gene uncertain. Germline V gene lookup returns CDR1 DFQATT and CDR2 SNEGSKA (reference sequence). This CDR3 has 16 residues. V was pared by 3 bases and J by 0 bases, with 17 bases between. The chain's CDR3 is CSASRTGFLMNTEAFF. The CDR3, as DNA: TGCAGTGCTAGCCGGACGGGTTTCCTAATGAACACTGAAGCTTTCTTT.

The chain uses TRBV5-1 and TRBJ2-3; tentative D call: TRBD2 (5 bases). Trimming cost V 6 bases and J 6 bases, with 17 bases left between them. Germline-derived CDR1 and CDR2 are SGHRS and YFSETQ. The CDR3 length is 14 residues. CDR3 residues: CASIPGIPRDTQYF. DNA for the CDR3: TGCGCCAGCATCCCCGGGATTCCAAGGGATACGCAGTATTTT.

The chain links TRBV5-4 to TRBJ2-1; D perhaps matches TRBD1 (5 bases). The V and J ends lost 2 bases and 1 base respectively, with 13 bases between them. Germline V gene lookup returns CDR1 SGHNT and CDR2 YYREEE (reference sequence). This CDR3 has 16 amino acids. CDR3 nucleotide sequence: TGTGCCAGCAGCTTTCCAGGGAAGGGGTCCTACAATGAGCAGTTCTTC. The encoded protein is CASSFPGKGSYNEQFF. The whole variable domain, filled in from reference TRBV5-4 and TRBJ2-1, reads ETGVTQSPTHLIKTRGQQVTLRCSSQSGHNTVSWYQQALGQGPQFIFQYYREEENGRGNFPPRFSGLQFPNYSSELNVNALELDDSALYLCASSFPGKGSYNEQFFGPGTRLTVL.

This rearrangement joins TRBV6-5 to TRBJ2-7; D is possibly TRBD1 (6 bases). CDR1 is MNHEY, CDR2 SVGAGI, per germline. This CDR3 has 17 amino acids. Trimming took 0 bases from V and 0 from J, leaving 15 bases between them. The DNA for the CDR3 is TGTGCCAGCAGTTACTCGGGACAAACAGGGAGCTCCTACGAGCAGTACTTC. Protein: CASSYSGQTGSSYEQYF.

This clonotype was counted a few times. The chain employs TRBV7-2 and TRBJ2-2; no firm D call. Deletions cut 5 bases from V and 6 bases from J, with 16 bases between. There are 15 residues in the CDR3. Germline V gives CDR1 SGHTA, CDR2 FQGNSA. The CDR3 DNA reads TGTGCCAGCAGCCTGAAGTTCGGTTCCGCCGGGGAGCTGTTTTTT. Translated: CASSLKFGSAGELFF.

The chain joins TRBV20-1 to TRBJ1-2, with a tentative D call TRBD1 (5 bases). V was trimmed by 5 bases and J by 3 bases, leaving 10 bases between them. Germline V gene data show CDR1 as DFQATT and CDR2 as SNEGSKA (reference sequence). The CDR3 is 12 amino acids. This chain's CDR3 is CSAGGTHYGYTF. The CDR3 DNA sequence: TGCAGTGCTGGGGGGACTCACTATGGCTACACCTTC.